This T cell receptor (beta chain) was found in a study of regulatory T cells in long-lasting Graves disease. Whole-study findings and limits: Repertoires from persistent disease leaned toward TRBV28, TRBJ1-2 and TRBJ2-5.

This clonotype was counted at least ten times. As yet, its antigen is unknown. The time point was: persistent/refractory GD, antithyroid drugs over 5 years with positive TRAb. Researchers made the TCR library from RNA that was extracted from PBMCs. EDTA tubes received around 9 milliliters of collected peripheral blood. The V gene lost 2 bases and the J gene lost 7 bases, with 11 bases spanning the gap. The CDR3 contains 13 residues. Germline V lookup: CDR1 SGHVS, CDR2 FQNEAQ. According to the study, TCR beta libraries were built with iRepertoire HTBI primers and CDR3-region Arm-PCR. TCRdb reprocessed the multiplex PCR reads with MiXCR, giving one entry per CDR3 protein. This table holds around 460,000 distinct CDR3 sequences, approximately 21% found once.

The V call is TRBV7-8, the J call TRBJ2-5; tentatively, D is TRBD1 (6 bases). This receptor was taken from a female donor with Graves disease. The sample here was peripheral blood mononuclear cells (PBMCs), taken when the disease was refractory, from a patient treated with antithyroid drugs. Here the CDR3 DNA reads TGTGCCAGCAGCTTAAGGAAAGGGGGGACCCAGTACTTC. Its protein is CASSLRKGGTQYF. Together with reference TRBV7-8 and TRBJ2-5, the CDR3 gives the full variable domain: GAGVSQSPRYKVAKRGQDVALRCDPISGHVSLFWYQQALGQGPEFLTYFQNEAQLDKSGLPSDRFFAERPEGSVSTLKIQRTQQEDSAVYLCASSLRKGGTQYFGPGTRLLVL.